The 12 T cell receptor beta chains below come from one sample, sequenced in a study of shared T cell receptors in the human thymus. Profiled with immunoSEQ multiplex PCR; TCRdb holds only in-frame clones, not every one. Among hundreds of thousands of clones listed, around 87% were seen once. The same data also contributed to another study, on human thymus T cells.

The source material was thymocytes. Receptors were obtained from a boy in the first two years of life with a congenital heart defect.

The chain links TRBV7-2 to TRBJ1-2, with TRBD1 identical over 7 bases. The CDR3 has 15 amino acids. The V gene end was trimmed by 6 bases and the J gene end by 0 bases; junction bases not matched to a gene: 7. Germline CDR1 reads SGHTA; CDR2 reads FQGNSA. In DNA, the CDR3 is TGTGCCAGCAGTTACCGGGACAGCACTAACTATGGCTACACCTTC. Residues: CASSYRDSTNYGYTF.

The chain combines TRBV7-2 with TRBJ1-1; 7 bases are shared with TRBD1. Germline-derived CDR1 and CDR2 are SGHTA and FQGNSA. The CDR3 spans 13 residues. The junction had 5 bases not matched to a gene; V was cut back by 5 bases and J by 5 bases. The CDR3 region has the DNA TGTGCCAGCAGCCAAGGGGGCCGTACTGAAGCTTTCTTT. It is translated as CASSQGGRTEAFF. Full variable domain (remainder filled in from reference TRBV7-2 and TRBJ1-1): GAGVSQSPSNKVTEKGKDVELRCDPISGHTALYWYRQSLGQGLEFLIYFQGNSAPDKSGLPSDRFSAERTGGSVSTLTIQRTQQEDSAVYLCASSQGGRTEAFFGQGTRLTVV.

The chain couples TRBV19 to TRBJ2-7; 7 bases match TRBD1. V was pared by 6 bases and J by 3 bases, with 8 bases of the junction left unmatched. The CDR3 sequence is 14 residues long. CDR1 is LNHDA and CDR2 is SQIVND in the germline V gene (reference sequence). This CDR3 reads CASSNGTDLYEQYF. For the CDR3, the DNA is TGTGCCAGTAGCAACGGGACAGACCTCTACGAGCAGTACTTC.

This chain joins TRBV6-5 and TRBJ2-7; 10 nucleotides align to TRBD1. Germline lookup yields CDR1 MNHEY and CDR2 SVGAGI. V trimming: 5 bases; J trimming: 0 bases; junction bases outside the gene matches: 4. This CDR3 is built from 15 residues. The DNA of the CDR3 is TGTGCCAGCAGTAGCCGGGACAGGGGCTCCTACGAGCAGTACTTC. It yields the protein CASSSRDRGSYEQYF.

The chain carries TRBV4-1 and TRBJ1-1; D may be TRBD1 (6 bases). CDR3 size: 16 residues. Germline CDR1 MGHRA, CDR2 YSYEKL. V lost 3 bases, J lost 4 bases, and 18 bases lay in between. This CDR3 reads CASSHTFREGGTEAFF. CDR3 nucleotides: TGCGCCAGCAGCCATACTTTCAGGGAGGGGGGCACTGAAGCTTTCTTT.

This chain joins TRBV28 and TRBJ1-1, with a tentative D call TRBD1 (5 bases). The CDR3 sequence is 15 residues long. V dropped 3 bases and J dropped 1 base, with 12 bases sitting between them. Germline V gives CDR1 MDHEN, CDR2 SYDVKM. The CDR3 spells CASSFATEPNTEAFF. CDR3 coding DNA: TGTGCCAGCAGTTTTGCGACAGAACCGAACACTGAAGCTTTCTTT. The full variable domain, rest sourced from reference TRBV28 and TRBJ1-1, is DVKVTQSSRYLVKRTGEKVFLECVQDMDHENMFWYRQDPGLGLRLIYFSYDVKMKEKGDIPEGYSVSREKKERFSLILESASTNQTSMYLCASSFATEPNTEAFFGQGTRLTVV.

This rearrangement joins TRBV6-1 to TRBJ1-2, with a weak D call TRBD1 (6 bases). CDR1 and CDR2 (germline): MNHNS, SASEGT. The germline V and J ends were trimmed by 4 bases and 2 bases, with 8 bases remaining between them. The CDR3 length is 13 residues. CDR3 coding DNA: TGTGCCAGCAGTGCAAGGGGGAACTATGGCTACACCTTC. Its translation: CASSARGNYGYTF.

The chain is built from TRBV28 and TRBJ1-2; TRBD1 matches at 8 bases. The germline gives CDR1 MDHEN, CDR2 SYDVKM. CDR3 size: 16 residues. The ends lost 3 bases at V and 4 bases at J; junction bases unmatched: 10. The DNA of the CDR3 is TGTGCCAGCAGTTTCCCACAGGACAGGGTAGCCTATGGCTACACCTTC. Its protein is CASSFPQDRVAYGYTF.

The chain recombines TRBV5-1 with TRBJ1-1; D remains unclear. CDR1 and CDR2 (germline): SGHRS, YFSETQ. The CDR3 is 12 amino acids. The V end lost 1 base, the J end lost 6 bases, and 7 bases lay between the germline ends. This chain's CDR3 is CASSLNAAEAFF. CDR3 sequence (DNA): TGCGCCAGCAGCTTGAATGCGGCTGAAGCTTTCTTT.

A single count supports this clone. V and J are TRBV5-6 and TRBJ2-5, with 7 positions matching TRBD1. Germline CDR1 and CDR2: SGHDT and YYEEEE. After removal of 4 bases from V and 3 bases from J, the junction contained 12 bases not matched to a gene. This CDR3 is built from 16 residues. CDR3: CASSTTGRTPKETQYF. In DNA, the CDR3 is TGTGCCAGCAGCACGACAGGGAGAACCCCCAAAGAGACCCAGTACTTC.

Only one count was recorded for this clone. This chain uses TRBV14 with TRBJ2-5, with 8 bases lining up with TRBD1. Trimming cost V 6 bases and J 5 bases; bases outside gene matches: 11. This CDR3 spans 15 amino acids. Germline V gene data show CDR1 as SGHDN and CDR2 as FVKESK. CDR3 amino acids: CASSTTHRGRETQYF. The CDR3 DNA follows: TGTGCCAGCAGTACAACACACAGGGGGAGGGAGACCCAGTACTTC.

The V and J genes are TRBV20-1 and TRBJ1-2, with D possibly being TRBD1 (5 bases). Germline-derived CDR1 and CDR2 are DFQATT and SNEGSKA (reference sequence). Trimming shortened V by 2 bases and J by 5 bases, and 6 bases separated the two germline ends. The CDR3 covers 11 residues. CDR3 sequence reads: CSARKGYGYTF. DNA for the CDR3: TGCAGTGCTAGAAAGGGGTATGGCTACACCTTC.